The rows below give T cell receptor beta chains drawn from one sample of a study of control samples from healthy donors and cancer patients. Sequencing was performed with immunoSEQ multiplex PCR; in TCRdb, only in-frame clones are kept and a portion is missing. Seen here are around 70,000 clones, about 94% observed once, and the top ten hold 2.5% to 3%. Specimen: blood. Every receptor here comes from a woman aged 25-40 years in good health. Both conserved end residues are part of each CDR3. D genes are given only for firm matches. The size of a clone is reported for some rows only, either as once, few or many, or as a class for expanded clones.

abundance	j_gene	d_gene	v_gene	CDR3aa	CDR3nt
.	TRBJ1-2	.	TRBV29-1	CSAFNENYGYTF	TGCAGCGCCTTCAATGAGAACTATGGCTACACCTTC
.	TRBJ2-1	TRBD2	TRBV11-2	CASSLGLAGGNEQFF	TGTGCCAGCAGCTTAGGTCTAGCGGGGGGCAATGAGCAGTTCTTC
.	TRBJ1-4	.	TRBV29-1	CSVSRDDPNEKLFF	TGCAGCGTCTCCCGGGACGACCCAAATGAAAAACTGTTTTTT
.	TRBJ2-1	.	TRBV5-6	CASSAGGPSSYNEQFF	TGTGCCAGCAGCGCCGGGGGCCCGAGCTCCTACAATGAGCAGTTCTTC
.	TRBJ1-1	.	TRBV12-3/TRBV12-4	CASSLRGTEAFF	TGTGCCAGCAGTTTAAGGGGGACTGAAGCTTTCTTT
.	TRBJ2-7	.	TRBV5-1	CASSPTGSLSYEQYF	TGCGCCAGCAGTCCTACAGGGAGTTTGTCCTACGAGCAGTACTTC
once	TRBJ2-7	.	TRBV6-1	CASSEAGVWGVPYEQYF	TGTGCCAGCAGTGAAGCGGGGGTGTGGGGGGTGCCCTACGAGCAGTACTTC
once	TRBJ1-2	.	TRBV19	CASNRDRINRNYGYTF	TGTGCCAGTAATCGGGACCGAATTAACAGGAACTATGGCTACACCTTC
.	TRBJ2-1	.	TRBV6-5	CASTFTKIHNEQFF	TGTGCCAGCACCTTCACCAAGATTCACAATGAGCAGTTCTTC
.	TRBJ2-3	.	TRBV19	CASSLRGEDTQYF	TGTGCCAGTAGTCTTCGCGGGGAAGATACGCAGTATTTT
.	TRBJ1-1	.	TRBV5-6	CASSFSGTPGTEAFF	TGTGCCAGCAGCTTTTCCGGGACTCCCGGAACTGAAGCTTTCTTT
.	TRBJ2-7	.	TRBV28	CASSFWDGTLYEQYF	TGTGCCAGCAGTTTTTGGGACGGAACCCTATACGAGCAGTACTTC
.	TRBJ1-2	.	TRBV24-1	CATSDGYGYTF	TGTGCCACCAGTGACGGCTATGGCTACACCTTC
.	TRBJ1-2	TRBD1	TRBV6-5	CASRGTASNYGYTF	TGTGCCAGCAGGGGGACAGCCTCTAACTATGGCTACACCTTC
.	TRBJ2-3	.	TRBV2	CASSRQIISTDTQYF	TGTGCCAGCAGTAGACAGATAATTAGCACAGATACGCAGTATTTT
.	TRBJ1-2	TRBD1	TRBV19	CASSMETGIGYTF	TGTGCCAGTAGTATGGAGACAGGGATTGGCTACACCTTC
.	TRBJ2-3	TRBD2	TRBV18	CASKSSGGTDTQYF	TGTGCCAGCAAATCTAGCGGAGGCACAGATACGCAGTATTTT
.	TRBJ2-1	.	TRBV10-3	CARGSGVRNEQFF	TGTGCCAGGGGGTCGGGGGTAAGGAATGAGCAGTTCTTC
.	TRBJ2-6	TRBD1	TRBV5-1	CASSFGQGASGANVLTF	TGCGCCAGCAGCTTTGGACAGGGGGCTAGTGGGGCCAACGTCCTGACTTTC
.	TRBJ1-2	.	TRBV2	CASSEHGGYTF	TGTGCCAGCAGTGAACACGGTGGCTACACCTTC
.	TRBJ1-5	.	TRBV21-1	CASSNPYQPQHF	TGTGCCAGCAGCAACCCGTATCAGCCCCAGCATTTT
.	TRBJ1-3	TRBD1	TRBV18	CASSPRTGGLLSGNTIYF	TGTGCCAGCTCACCAAGGACAGGGGGCCTCTTGTCTGGAAACACCATATATTTT
.	TRBJ1-3	.	TRBV21-1	CATYRGFGNTIYF	TGTGCCACCTACCGGGGATTTGGAAACACCATATATTTT
.	TRBJ1-5	.	TRBV6-5	CASRRDIDSNQPQHF	TGTGCCAGCAGAAGGGACATAGATAGCAATCAGCCCCAGCATTTT
once	TRBJ1-1	.	TRBV2	CASSVGRPMNTEAFF	TGTGCCAGCAGTGTTGGCAGGCCGATGAACACTGAAGCTTTCTTT
.	TRBJ2-1	.	TRBV14	CASSPQLASYNEQFF	TGTGCCAGCAGCCCGCAGCTAGCCTCCTACAATGAGCAGTTCTTC
.	TRBJ2-3	.	TRBV7-9	CASSLVDTQYF	TGTGCCAGCAGCTTAGTTGATACGCAGTATTTT
.	TRBJ2-1	TRBD2	TRBV6-5	CASSYSTSDEQFF	TGTGCCAGCAGTTACTCGACTAGCGATGAGCAGTTCTTC
.	TRBJ2-7	.	TRBV6-2/TRBV6-3	CASSYPTGTYEQYF	TGTGCCAGCAGTTATCCGACAGGTACCTACGAGCAGTACTTC
.	TRBJ1-3	.	TRBV3-1/TRBV3-2	CASSLRYSDDYGNTIYF	TGTGCCAGCAGTCTTCGCTACTCAGACGACTATGGAAACACCATATATTTT
.	TRBJ1-2	.	TRBV28	CASSSNYGGDANYGYTF	TGTGCCAGCAGTTCCAATTACGGGGGCGACGCGAACTATGGCTACACCTTC
.	TRBJ2-1	TRBD2	TRBV9	CASSIQSGGPNEQFF	TGTGCCAGCAGCATCCAGAGCGGGGGGCCCAATGAGCAGTTCTTC
.	TRBJ2-7	.	TRBV2	CASSEGLFTYEQYF	TGTGCCAGCAGTGAAGGGCTGTTCACCTACGAGCAGTACTTC
.	TRBJ1-2	.	TRBV2	CASAREPNYGYTF	TGTGCCAGCGCGAGGGAGCCTAACTATGGCTACACCTTC
.	TRBJ1-5	.	TRBV19	CASRPRGTQPQHF	TGTGCCAGTCGACCTAGGGGAACTCAGCCCCAGCATTTT
once	TRBJ2-1	.	TRBV11-2	CASSLEGGAEQFF	TGTGCCAGCAGCTTAGAAGGCGGGGCCGAGCAGTTCTTC
few	TRBJ2-3	.	TRBV6-6	CASSPPPLDTQYF	TGTGCCAGCAGTCCGCCTCCCTTGGATACGCAGTATTTT
.	TRBJ1-6	.	TRBV4-2	CASSQVGGVSGNSPLHF	TGTGCCAGCAGCCAAGTAGGTGGGGTCTCTGGTAATTCACCCCTCCACTTT
.	TRBJ1-1	.	TRBV5-1	CASSSEADTNTEAFF	TGCGCCAGCAGCTCCGAAGCGGACACTAACACTGAAGCTTTCTTT
.	TRBJ1-5	.	TRBV4-1	CASSQPGTGNQPQHF	TGCGCCAGCAGCCAACCCGGGACCGGCAATCAGCCCCAGCATTTT
.	TRBJ1-1	.	TRBV6-5	CASSSLRTEAFF	TGTGCCAGCAGTTCTTTAAGAACTGAAGCTTTCTTT
.	TRBJ1-5	.	TRBV15	CATSRKIKADSNQPQHF	TGTGCCACCAGCAGAAAAATAAAGGCGGACAGCAATCAGCCCCAGCATTTT
once	TRBJ1-1	TRBD1	TRBV5-5	CASSATGGSGWNTEAFF	TGTGCCAGCAGCGCGACAGGGGGCTCTGGGTGGAACACTGAAGCTTTCTTT
.	TRBJ1-1	.	TRBV10-3	CAIRSSAVMNTEAFF	TGTGCCATCAGGAGCTCGGCGGTGATGAACACTGAAGCTTTCTTT
once	TRBJ2-7	TRBD1	TRBV20-1	CSVDRVGEQYF	TGCAGTGTTGACAGGGTAGGCGAGCAGTACTTC
.	TRBJ2-5	.	TRBV12-2	CASRPVGTQYF	TGTGCAAGTCGCCCGGTTGGGACCCAGTACTTC
.	TRBJ2-3	.	TRBV5-5	CASSFGMGTDTQYF	TGTGCCAGCAGCTTTGGAATGGGCACAGATACGCAGTATTTT
many	TRBJ2-7	TRBD1	TRBV9	CASSRTGGDYEQYF	TGTGCCAGCAGTCGGACAGGGGGGGATTACGAGCAGTACTTC
few	TRBJ2-1	.	TRBV3-1/TRBV3-2	CASSQFMSSYNEQFF	TGTGCCAGCAGCCAATTCATGTCATCCTACAATGAGCAGTTCTTC
.	TRBJ1-1	.	TRBV7-8	CASSWVPNRVNTEAFF	TGTGCCAGCAGCTGGGTCCCGAACAGGGTGAACACTGAAGCTTTCTTT